Described below is a single T cell receptor (beta chain) sequence and its context. Its antigen is unknown. The CDR3 consists of 13 residues. V was cut by 7 bases and J by 4 bases, with 16 bases left in between. Germline V gene sequence: CDR1 GTSNPN, CDR2 SVGIG (reference sequence). This entry comes from a study of T cell responses to AZD1222 COVID-19 vaccine. The overall study: Pooled samples include second doses given at about 4 or 12 weeks.

Using immunoSEQ multiplex PCR, the repertoire was profiled, and TCRdb retains in-frame clones only, with some absent. The data contain about 110,000 clones, just under 95% of them singletons. Study-level points and caveats: Reportedly, nearly half of unique spike TCRs recognized epitopes outside B.1.351/B.1.1.7 mutations.

The clonotype was recovered from an adult in good health. Sample: peripheral blood, taken on day 0 of AZD1222 vaccination. This chain connects TRBV30 to TRBJ1-2; D is unresolved. This chain's CDR3 is CASNPSGVYGYTF. For the CDR3, the DNA is TGTGCCTCAAACCCCAGCGGGGTCTATGGCTACACCTTC.